The 5 T cell receptor beta chains given below trace back to one sample, sequenced in a study of T cells in Graves' hyperthyroidism and ophthalmopathy. The CDR3 regions of TCR beta were amplified from RNA transcripts. Initially, a first-round RT-PCR of the TCR CDR3 employed the HTBI primer set. TCRdb passed the multiplex PCR reads through MiXCR, listing each CDR3 protein once. The table lists approximately 430,000 distinct CDR3 sequences, about a sixth of them singletons. The sample taken for sequencing was blood. The source is a woman aged 18-30 years with Graves' hyperthyroidism.

This clonotype has just a few counts. The V and J genes are TRBV10-3 and TRBJ2-1; D may be TRBD2 (6 bases). The germline V and J ends were trimmed by 3 bases and 5 bases, with 23 bases remaining between them. CDR1 is ENHRY and CDR2 is SYGVKD in the germline V gene. This CDR3 is 18 amino acids long. The CDR3 sequence is CAISEPRRVEGRNNEQFF. CDR3 DNA: TGTGCCATCAGTGAACCCAGGAGAGTGGAGGGGAGGAACAATGAGCAGTTCTTC.

This clonotype was seen at least ten times. The rearrangement uses TRBV2 and TRBJ2-1; a weak D match, TRBD2 (6 bases). CDR1 is SNHLY, CDR2 FYNNEI, per germline. The ends were cut back, 0 bases at V and 6 bases at J, with 12 bases in the middle. The CDR3 consists of 15 residues. In DNA form, the CDR3 reads TGTGCCAGCAGTGAAGCTGGGACTTTCGGCAATGAGCAGTTCTTC. This translates into CASSEAGTFGNEQFF.

This clonotype was counted a few times. This chain joins TRBV7-6 and TRBJ2-1, with D tentatively TRBD2 (5 bases). The germline CDR1 and CDR2 sequences are SGHVS and FNYEAQ. V gave up 3 bases and J gave up 8 bases, with 17 bases separating them. CDR3 size: 15 residues. CDR3: CASSFGVSVFDEQFF. For the CDR3, the DNA is TGTGCCAGCAGCTTCGGGGTTTCGGTATTCGATGAGCAGTTCTTC. Full variable domain (rest looked up from reference TRBV7-6 and TRBJ2-1): GAGVSQSPRYKVTKRGQDVALRCDPISGHVSLYWYRQALGQGPEFLTYFNYEAQQDKSGLPNDRFSAERPEGSISTLTIQRTEQRDSAMYRCASSFGVSVFDEQFFGPGTRLTVL.

The gene calls are TRBV9 and TRBJ2-2; D might be TRBD2 (6 bases). Germline lookup yields CDR1 SGDLS and CDR2 YYNGEE. The CDR3 has 16 amino acids. V lost 0 bases to trimming and J lost 1 base, with 10 bases between them. DNA for the CDR3: TGTGCCAGCAGCGTAGATGGGCGGGAGAACACCGGGGAGCTGTTTTTT. Translated: CASSVDGRENTGELFF.

The V and J genes are TRBV3-1 and TRBJ1-6; D ambiguous. Germline V gene sequence: CDR1 LGHDT, CDR2 YNNKEL (reference sequence). Trimming stripped 0 bases from V and 10 bases from J, with 7 bases between. The CDR3 has 13 residues. CDR3 sequence: CASSQDRRSPLHF. The CDR3 DNA is TGTGCCAGCAGCCAAGATCGACGGTCACCCCTCCACTTT.